The subject of this entry is one TCR beta chain. Its antigen is unknown. Germline assignment: CDR1 MNHNY and CDR2 SVGAGI (reference sequence). V lost 0 bases and J lost 7, with 13 bases in between. The CDR3 runs to 15 residues. TCRdb reanalysed the 5' RACE reads using MiXCR and keeps one entry per CDR3 protein. The repertoire consists of 300,000 to 400,000 distinct CDR3 sequences, with about 9% occurring once and the leading ten covering 8% to 9.5%. The data derive from a study of identical twins. Broader study findings: The models gave estimates that fell short of the out-of-frame TCR alpha sharing seen in monozygotic twins.

The sequence was collected from a woman aged 45 to 65 in good health. The source material was naive T cells sorted from blood. This rearrangement joins TRBV6-6 to TRBJ2-1; D may be TRBD2 (6 bases). The CDR3: CASSYSRGLRNEQFF. CDR3 nucleotides: TGTGCCAGCAGTTACTCGAGGGGACTCCGAAATGAGCAGTTCTTC.